This TCR beta chain was profiled in a study of Ad26.COV2.S vaccination and SARS-CoV-2 variants. Study-wide background: Once, or twice with 56 days between doses, Ad26.COV2.S was given intramuscularly.

Concerning this clone itself: Its matching antigen is unknown.

Study findings and constraints: Substantial response breadth was reportedly seen for spike-specific CD8+ and CD4+ T cells after vaccination.

Germline CDR1 reads SEHNR; CDR2 reads FQNEAQ (reference sequence). This CDR3 contains 16 residues. V was pared by 5 bases and J by 6 bases, with 15 bases of the junction left unmatched. Assay used: immunoSEQ multiplex PCR; TCRdb lists only in-frame clones, some missing. The data show approximately 460,000 clones, with 80% to 90% seen just once and roughly 1.7% held by the top ten. Described treatment: some 19 received Ad26.COV2.S at low or high dose, single or two shots; 5 received placebo; per-sample allocation not given. It was on day 63 after the first vaccine or placebo injection that samples were taken.

The source was peripheral blood, collected in a trial of Ad26.COV2.S vaccine versus placebo. The receptor was isolated from a person aged 18 to 65 who received the Ad26.COV2.S COVID-19 vaccine or a placebo. The chain links TRBV7-9 to TRBJ1-2; 7 nucleotides match TRBD1. CDR3 nucleotides: TGTGCCAGCAGCCAGCCACGGGACAGACCTTCTGATGGCTACACCTTC. Residues: CASSQPRDRPSDGYTF.